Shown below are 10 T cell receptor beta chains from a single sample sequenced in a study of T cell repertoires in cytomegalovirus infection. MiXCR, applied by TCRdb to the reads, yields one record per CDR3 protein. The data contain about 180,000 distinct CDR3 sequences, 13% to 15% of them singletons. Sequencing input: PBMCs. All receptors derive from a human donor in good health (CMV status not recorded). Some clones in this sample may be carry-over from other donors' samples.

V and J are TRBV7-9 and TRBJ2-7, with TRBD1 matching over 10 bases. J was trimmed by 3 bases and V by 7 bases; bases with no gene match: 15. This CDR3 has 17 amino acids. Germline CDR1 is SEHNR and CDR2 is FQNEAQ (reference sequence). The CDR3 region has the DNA TGTGCCAGCACCCCCGTGGGACTGTGGGACAGGGGCTACGAGCAGTACTTC. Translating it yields CASTPVGLWDRGYEQYF.

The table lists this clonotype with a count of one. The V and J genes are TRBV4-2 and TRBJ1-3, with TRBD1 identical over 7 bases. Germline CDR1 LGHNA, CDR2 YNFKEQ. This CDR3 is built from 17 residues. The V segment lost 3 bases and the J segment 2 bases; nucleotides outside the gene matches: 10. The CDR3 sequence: CASSQSQGTDPGNTIYF. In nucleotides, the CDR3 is TGTGCCAGCAGCCAGTCACAGGGGACGGATCCTGGAAACACCATATATTTT.

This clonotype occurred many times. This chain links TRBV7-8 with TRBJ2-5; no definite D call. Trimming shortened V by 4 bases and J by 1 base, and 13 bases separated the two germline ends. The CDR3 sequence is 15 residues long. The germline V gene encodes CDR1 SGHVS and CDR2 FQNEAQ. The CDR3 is CASSSSRLVQETQYF. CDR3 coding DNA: TGTGCCAGCAGCTCGTCCCGACTGGTCCAAGAGACCCAGTACTTC.

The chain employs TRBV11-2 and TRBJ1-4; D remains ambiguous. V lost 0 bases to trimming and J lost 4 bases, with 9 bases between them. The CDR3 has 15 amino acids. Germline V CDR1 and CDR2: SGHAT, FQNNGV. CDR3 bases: TGTGCCAGCAGCTTAGAATGGCAGTTTAATGAAAAACTGTTTTTT. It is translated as CASSLEWQFNEKLFF. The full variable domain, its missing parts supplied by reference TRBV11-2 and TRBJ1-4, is EAGVAQSPRYKIIEKRQSVAFWCNPISGHATLYWYQQILGQGPKLLIQFQNNGVVDDSQLPKDRFSAERLKGVDSTLKIQPAKLEDSAVYLCASSLEWQFNEKLFFGSGTQLSVL.

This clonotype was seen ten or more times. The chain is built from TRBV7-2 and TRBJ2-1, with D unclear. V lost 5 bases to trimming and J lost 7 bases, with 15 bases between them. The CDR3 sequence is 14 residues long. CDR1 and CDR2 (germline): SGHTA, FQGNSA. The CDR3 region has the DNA TGTGCCAGCAGCCAATTCGGAAGGGTGAATGAGCAGTTCTTC. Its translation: CASSQFGRVNEQFF. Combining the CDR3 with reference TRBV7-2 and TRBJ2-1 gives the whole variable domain GAGVSQSPSNKVTEKGKDVELRCDPISGHTALYWYRQSLGQGLEFLIYFQGNSAPDKSGLPSDRFSAERTGGSVSTLTIQRTQQEDSAVYLCASSQFGRVNEQFFGPGTRLTVL.

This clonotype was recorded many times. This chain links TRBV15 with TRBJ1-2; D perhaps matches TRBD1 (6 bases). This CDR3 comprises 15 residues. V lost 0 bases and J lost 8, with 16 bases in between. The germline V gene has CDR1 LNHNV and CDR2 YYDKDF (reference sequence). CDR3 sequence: CATSRDRGESWGYTF. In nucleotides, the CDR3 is TGTGCCACCAGCAGAGATAGGGGGGAAAGCTGGGGCTACACCTTC.

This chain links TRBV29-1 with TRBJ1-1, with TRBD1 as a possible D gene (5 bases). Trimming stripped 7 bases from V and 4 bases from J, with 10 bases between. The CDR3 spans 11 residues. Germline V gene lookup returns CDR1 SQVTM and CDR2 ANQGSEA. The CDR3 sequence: CSGGGFTEAFF. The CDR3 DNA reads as TGCAGCGGCGGGGGGTTCACTGAAGCTTTCTTT.

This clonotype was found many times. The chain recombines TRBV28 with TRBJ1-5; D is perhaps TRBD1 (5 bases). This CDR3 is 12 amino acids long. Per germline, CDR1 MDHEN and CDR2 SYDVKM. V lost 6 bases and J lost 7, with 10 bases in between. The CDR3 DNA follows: TGTGCCAGCAGGGGGCGTGAGCAGCCCCAGCATTTT. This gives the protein CASRGREQPQHF. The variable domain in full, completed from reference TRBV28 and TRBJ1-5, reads DVKVTQSSRYLVKRTGEKVFLECVQDMDHENMFWYRQDPGLGLRLIYFSYDVKMKEKGDIPEGYSVSREKKERFSLILESASTNQTSMYLCASRGREQPQHFGDGTRLSIL.

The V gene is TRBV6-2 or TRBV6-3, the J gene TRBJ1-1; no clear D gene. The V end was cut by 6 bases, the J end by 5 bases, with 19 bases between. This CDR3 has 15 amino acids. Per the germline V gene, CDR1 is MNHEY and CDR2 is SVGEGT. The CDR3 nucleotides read TGTGCCAGCAGCCCGTCGGGCTGGGGAAGGACTGAAGCTTTCTTT. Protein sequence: CASSPSGWGRTEAFF.

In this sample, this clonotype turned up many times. CDR3 sequence (DNA): TGTGCCAGCAGCTTTGACCCAAGGGGTATGAACACTGAAGCTTTCTTT. It is translated as CASSFDPRGMNTEAFF. The chain combines TRBV7-2 with TRBJ1-1; weak D call: TRBD1 (5 bases). V gave up 3 bases and J gave up 0 bases, with 14 bases separating them. Germline V gene lookup returns CDR1 SGHTA and CDR2 FQGNSA. The CDR3 covers 16 residues.